This T cell receptor beta chain was recovered during a study of blood T cell repertoires in COVID-19. Participants had their cohort set by participant-reported clinical history. CDR3 length equals 16 residues. V trimming: 3 bases; J trimming: 0 bases; junction bases outside the gene matches: 5. In germline, CDR1 is SGDLS, CDR2 YYNGEE. Per the original methods: Estimation of nucleated cell counts relied on the amplification of reference gene primers. The data were produced by immunoSEQ multiplex PCR, yet TCRdb's version contains in-frame clones alone and is incomplete. V and J calls and clone size are as listed in that table; D and trimming were resolved from the DNA. The sample gives 290,000 or so clones, approximately 78% of which show up once; about 5% is in the top ten.

The source material was PBMCs or T cells enriched from blood (not recorded which). This clonotype was obtained from a man in his forties or fifties who had been exposed to COVID-19. This sequence joins TRBV9 and TRBJ2-2; 7 nucleotides line up with TRBD2. This chain's CDR3 is CASSGASGTNTGELFF. The CDR3 nucleotides read TGTGCCAGCAGCGGTGCTAGCGGAACGAACACCGGGGAGCTGTTTTTT.